One and the same sample provided the 27 T cell receptor beta chains below, sequenced in a study of PD-L1 blockade in urothelial cancer. Method: immunoSEQ multiplex PCR; TCRdb's copy keeps in-frame clones and lacks some. The sample holds around 40,000 clones, about four fifths seen once. Sequencing used PBMCs, obtained around atezolizumab (anti-PD-L1) treatment. These receptors were taken from a man aged 55 to 70 with urothelial cancer.

The chain combines TRBV15 with TRBJ2-7; D is ambiguous. This CDR3 contains 13 residues. Germline V gene sequence: CDR1 LNHNV, CDR2 YYDKDF (reference sequence). V was clipped by 3 bases and J by 2 bases, with 8 bases between them. The CDR3 reads CATSSGRTYEQYF. The CDR3 DNA is TGTGCCACCAGCAGCGGCAGGACCTACGAGCAGTACTTC.

This chain uses TRBV2 with TRBJ2-5, with TRBD2 matching 9 bases. The germline CDR1 and CDR2 sequences are SNHLY and FYNNEI. This CDR3 is 17 amino acids long. The V segment lost 6 bases and the J segment 5 bases; nucleotides outside the gene matches: 16. The CDR3 coding sequence is TGTGCCAGCAGCAAAGGGGGGCGCGGGGGGGCTAGGGAGACCCAGTACTTC. It yields the protein CASSKGGRGGARETQYF.

This rearrangement joins TRBV30 to TRBJ2-5, with D maybe TRBD2 (6 bases). The CDR3 extends over 11 amino acids. Between the trimmed V and J ends, which lost 5 bases and 7 bases, there was a span of 11 bases. CDR1 is GTSNPN, CDR2 SVGIG, per germline (reference sequence). The CDR3 bases are TGTGCCTGGGCCCTCGGGGGGACCCAGTACTTC. Residues: CAWALGGTQYF.

In its sample, this clone was seen once. The chain has TRBV7-2 and TRBJ2-7, with D possibly matching TRBD2 (6 bases). Germline assignment: CDR1 SGHTA and CDR2 FQGNSA. This CDR3 is built from 15 residues. Deletions cut 3 bases from V and 7 bases from J, with 19 bases between. CDR3: CASSFLSFEEGEQYF. As DNA, the CDR3 is TGTGCCAGCAGCTTCCTGTCTTTCGAGGAGGGGGAGCAGTACTTC.

J is TRBJ2-2 and V is TRBV4-3; D is unresolved. V was shortened by 0 bases and J by 8 bases, with 13 bases between the two germline ends. The CDR3 loop spans 15 amino acids. Per the germline V gene, CDR1 is LGHNA and CDR2 is YSLEER. The DNA for the CDR3 is TGCGCCAGCAGCCAAGATTCCGGAGTCGTGGGGGAGCTGTTTTTT. Its translation: CASSQDSGVVGELFF.

The V call is TRBV5-4, the J call TRBJ1-2; 7 bases are shared with TRBD1. Trimming at V came to 0 bases and at J to 6 bases, leaving 2 bases not matched to a gene. The V gene's germline CDR1 is SGHNT and CDR2 YYREEE (reference sequence). The CDR3 sequence is 13 residues long. The CDR3 sequence is CASSLGQGNGYTF. DNA of the CDR3: TGTGCCAGCAGCTTGGGACAGGGTAATGGCTACACCTTC.

This clone was recorded once. This chain uses TRBV7-9 with TRBJ2-7; D perhaps matches TRBD1 (5 bases). CDR1 and CDR2 from the germline V gene are SEHNR and FQNEAQ (reference sequence). This CDR3 is 15 amino acids long. V was cut by 3 bases and J by 0 bases, with 12 bases left in between. CDR3 loop: CASSFGGHSSYEQYF. Written as DNA, the CDR3 is TGTGCCAGCAGCTTCGGCGGACACAGCTCCTACGAGCAGTACTTC.

V and J are TRBV4-2 and TRBJ2-4, with 7 bases lining up with TRBD2. Germline V gene sequence: CDR1 LGHNA, CDR2 YNFKEQ. Losses at the gene ends were 0 bases for V and 2 bases for J; bases not matched to a gene: 1. The CDR3 is made up of 15 amino acids. CDR3 protein: CASSQEGGSKNIQYF. The CDR3 nucleotides read TGTGCCAGCAGCCAAGAGGGGGGGTCCAAAAACATTCAGTACTTC.

This clone has a handful of counts. The gene calls are TRBV13 and TRBJ2-3; 10 nucleotides agree with TRBD2. The ends lost 3 bases at V and 1 base at J; junction bases unmatched: 4. CDR1 and CDR2 (germline): PRHDT, FYEKMQ (reference sequence). This CDR3 is built from 16 residues. The CDR3 DNA reads TGTGCCAGCAGCTTCGAAGCGGGAGGGGGCACAGATACGCAGTATTTT. Translated: CASSFEAGGGTDTQYF.

The chain is built from TRBV21-1 and TRBJ2-7; the table's TRBD1 call for D was not verified on the DNA. TRBV21-1 is recorded as a pseudogene. The CDR3 consists of 16 residues. The CDR3 nucleotides read TGTGCCAGCAGCAAATACGGGGACAGCCCCTCGTCTGAGCAGTACTTC. Its translation is CASSKYGDSPSSEQYF.

The chain links TRBV5-1 to TRBJ2-7, with 9 bases lining up with TRBD1. The CDR3 length is 14 residues. Germline V gene data show CDR1 as SGHRS and CDR2 as YFSETQ. The V gene end was trimmed by 4 bases and the J gene end by 2 bases; junction bases not matched to a gene: 4. CDR3 loop: CASSLQGAPYEQYF. The CDR3 DNA reads as TGCGCCAGCAGCCTACAGGGGGCCCCCTACGAGCAGTACTTC.

The chain employs TRBV19 and TRBJ2-6, with 7 bases matching TRBD1. Germline CDR1 and CDR2: LNHDA and SQIVND (reference sequence). Trimming cost V 3 bases and J 4 bases; bases outside gene matches: 6. The CDR3 covers 16 residues. For the CDR3, the DNA is TGTGCCAGTAGTATTATAGGGGGCTTGGGGGCCAACGTCCTGACTTTC. Its translation is CASSIIGGLGANVLTF.

This clone was counted only a few times. V usage is TRBV19 and J usage is TRBJ2-1, with 12 bases lining up with TRBD2. Germline CDR1 LNHDA, CDR2 SQIVND (reference sequence). Germline trimming cut 4 bases from V and 0 bases from J; bases unmatched to any gene: 1. The CDR3 length is 16 residues. The CDR3 reads CASSRLAGDSYNEQFF. The CDR3 region has the DNA TGTGCCAGTAGTAGACTAGCGGGAGACTCCTACAATGAGCAGTTCTTC.

In this sample, this clone turned up a few times. The chain uses TRBV5-1 and TRBJ2-1; 9 nucleotides agree with TRBD2. Germline values: CDR1 SGHRS, CDR2 YFSETQ. V gave up 0 bases and J gave up 4 bases; unmatched junction bases: 2. This CDR3 has 15 residues. The CDR3 nucleotides read TGCGCCAGCAGCTTGGGACTAGCGGAGTACAATGAGCAGTTCTTC. It translates to CASSLGLAEYNEQFF.

This rearrangement joins TRBV11-1 to TRBJ2-1; D might be TRBD2 (7 bases). CDR3 length: 17 residues. V was pared by 4 bases and J by 1 base, with 17 bases between. Germline lookup yields CDR1 SGHAT and CDR2 FQDESV (reference sequence). For the CDR3, the DNA is TGTGCCAGCAGCTACCCTCGGGGGGCGGTATCCTACAATGAGCAGTTCTTC. Its protein is CASSYPRGAVSYNEQFF.

The chain joins TRBV2 to TRBJ1-1; D not resolved. The germline CDR1 and CDR2 sequences are SNHLY and FYNNEI. Between the trimmed V and J ends, which lost 3 bases and 0 bases, there was a span of 5 bases. The CDR3 sequence is 13 residues long. CDR3 sequence: CASSEGLNTEAFF. The CDR3 bases are TGTGCCAGCAGTGAGGGCCTGAACACTGAAGCTTTCTTT.

This clone appeared a few times. The chain employs TRBV11-2 and TRBJ1-6; possibly TRBD1 for D (5 bases). The germline gives CDR1 SGHAT, CDR2 FQNNGV. Trimming stripped 2 bases from V and 3 bases from J, with 14 bases between. CDR3 length equals 17 residues. CDR3 protein: CASSLNGGDLYNSPLHF. The CDR3 coding sequence is TGTGCCAGCAGCTTAAATGGAGGGGACCTCTATAATTCACCCCTCCACTTT.

The V gene is TRBV4-2, the J gene TRBJ2-5; 9 bases are a match to TRBD2. The CDR3 consists of 17 residues. From germline, CDR1 is LGHNA and CDR2 YNFKEQ. The ends lost 8 bases at V and 5 bases at J; junction bases unmatched: 18. CDR3 coding DNA: TGTGCCAGCCGAGCCAGGGGTAGCGGGAGAGGGGATGAGACCCAGTACTTC. Protein: CASRARGSGRGDETQYF.

The chain links TRBV2 to TRBJ2-3; perhaps TRBD1 as D (7 bases). The CDR3 consists of 15 residues. CDR1 is SNHLY, CDR2 FYNNEI, per germline. Trimming left V 6 bases short and J 0 bases short, with 13 bases between. In DNA, the CDR3 is TGTGCCAGCAGAGGGGGGACAGCTAGCACAGATACGCAGTATTTT. It yields the protein CASRGGTASTDTQYF.

This sequence joins TRBV28 and TRBJ2-3, with 11 bases aligning to TRBD2. CDR3 length equals 15 residues. Germline lookup yields CDR1 MDHEN and CDR2 SYDVKM. Germline trimming cut 3 bases from V and 4 bases from J; bases unmatched to any gene: 3. Written as DNA, the CDR3 is TGTGCCAGCAGTTTTCTAGCGGGAGGACCAGATACGCAGTATTTT. This gives the protein CASSFLAGGPDTQYF.

The J gene is TRBJ1-1, the V gene TRBV2; perhaps TRBD1 as D (5 bases). Trimming removed 4 bases at V and 0 bases at J, with 15 bases between. Looked up from germline, CDR1 is SNHLY and CDR2 is FYNNEI. The CDR3 has 16 amino acids. CDR3 in DNA: TGTGCCAGCAGTGTGGGGAGGGGCGGCCTGAACACTGAAGCTTTCTTT. Translated: CASSVGRGGLNTEAFF.

This clone was recorded only once. The rearrangement uses TRBV4-3 and TRBJ2-2, with D maybe TRBD2 (5 bases). V shed 0 bases and J shed 6 bases, with 17 bases lying between them. The CDR3 consists of 17 residues. CDR1 and CDR2 from the germline V gene are LGHNA and YSLEER. The CDR3 here is CASSQDVLLAGAGELFF. The CDR3 bases are TGCGCCAGCAGCCAAGACGTTTTGCTAGCCGGGGCCGGGGAGCTGTTTTTT.

In its sample, this clone was seen a few times. The chain employs TRBV5-6 and TRBJ1-5; 8 bases are a match to TRBD1. This CDR3 is built from 14 residues. Germline CDR1 and CDR2: SGHDT and YYEEEE. Trimming at V came to 4 bases and at J to 6 bases, leaving 6 bases not matched to a gene. The chain's CDR3 is CASSLGQGGQPQHF. The CDR3 DNA is TGTGCCAGCAGCCTAGGACAGGGAGGTCAGCCCCAGCATTTT.

This clone was seen more than once but under ten times. The chain is built from TRBV5-5 and TRBJ2-1, with 10 bases aligning to TRBD1. Germline-derived CDR1 and CDR2 are SGHKS and YYEKEE (reference sequence). The CDR3 runs to 14 residues. With V trimmed by 4 bases and J by 7 bases, 5 bases remained unmatched. As DNA, the CDR3 is TGTGCCAGCAGCCCGGGACAGGGGAGGAATGAGCAGTTCTTC. Translation gives CASSPGQGRNEQFF.

J is TRBJ1-5 and V is TRBV28; TRBD1 matches at 7 bases. Germline values: CDR1 MDHEN, CDR2 SYDVKM. Germline trimming cut 3 bases from V and 0 bases from J; bases unmatched to any gene: 5. The CDR3 extends over 16 amino acids. CDR3 bases: TGTGCCAGCAGTTTGCTAAGGGGGCTTAGCAATCAGCCCCAGCATTTT. Its translation: CASSLLRGLSNQPQHF.

The chain joins TRBV27 to TRBJ1-6; 9 bases match TRBD1. The germline CDR1 and CDR2 sequences are MNHEY and SMNVEV (reference sequence). The junction had 3 bases not matched to a gene; V was cut back by 5 bases and J by 4 bases. This CDR3 comprises 15 residues. DNA of the CDR3: TGTGCCAGCAGTCCAGGACAGGGGTATAATTCACCCCTCCACTTT. The encoded protein is CASSPGQGYNSPLHF.

The chain joins TRBV11-2 to TRBJ2-3; 7 bases agree with TRBD2. The V gene's germline CDR1 is SGHAT and CDR2 FQNNGV. J lost 8 bases, V lost 2 bases, and 7 bases had no gene match. This CDR3 region has 14 residues. The CDR3 sequence is CASSLLGREVTQYF. In nucleotides, the CDR3 is TGTGCCAGCAGCTTATTAGGGAGGGAGGTTACGCAGTATTTT.